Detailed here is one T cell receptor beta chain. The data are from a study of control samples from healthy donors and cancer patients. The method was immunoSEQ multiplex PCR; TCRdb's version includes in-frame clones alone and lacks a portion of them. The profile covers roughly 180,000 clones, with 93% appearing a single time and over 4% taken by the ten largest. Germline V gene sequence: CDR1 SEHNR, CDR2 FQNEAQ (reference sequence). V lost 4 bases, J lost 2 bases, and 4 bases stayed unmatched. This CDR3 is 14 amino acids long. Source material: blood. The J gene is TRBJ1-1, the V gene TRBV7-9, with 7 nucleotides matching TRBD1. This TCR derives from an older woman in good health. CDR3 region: CASSSTGPNTEAFF. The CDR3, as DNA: TGTGCCAGCAGCTCGACAGGGCCAAACACTGAAGCTTTCTTT.